This T cell receptor (beta chain) came from a study of cytomegalovirus exposure and HLA in healthy donors. PCR used 60 Vbeta primers and 13 Jbeta primers. Profiled with immunoSEQ multiplex PCR; TCRdb holds only in-frame clones, not every one. The profile shows over 200,000 clones, roughly four fifths of them singletons. CDR1 is LNHDA and CDR2 is SQIVND in the germline V gene (reference sequence). With 7 bases removed from V and 5 bases from J, the gap between germline ends came to 12 bases. The CDR3 is 12 residues long. Sequenced: PBMCs. The sequence came from a woman between 35 and 50 years old in good health and CMV-seronegative. The rearrangement joins TRBV19 to TRBJ2-7; D is unresolved. The CDR3 sequence is CASKYARHEQYF. In DNA, the CDR3 is TGTGCCAGTAAGTATGCTAGGCACGAGCAGTACTTC.